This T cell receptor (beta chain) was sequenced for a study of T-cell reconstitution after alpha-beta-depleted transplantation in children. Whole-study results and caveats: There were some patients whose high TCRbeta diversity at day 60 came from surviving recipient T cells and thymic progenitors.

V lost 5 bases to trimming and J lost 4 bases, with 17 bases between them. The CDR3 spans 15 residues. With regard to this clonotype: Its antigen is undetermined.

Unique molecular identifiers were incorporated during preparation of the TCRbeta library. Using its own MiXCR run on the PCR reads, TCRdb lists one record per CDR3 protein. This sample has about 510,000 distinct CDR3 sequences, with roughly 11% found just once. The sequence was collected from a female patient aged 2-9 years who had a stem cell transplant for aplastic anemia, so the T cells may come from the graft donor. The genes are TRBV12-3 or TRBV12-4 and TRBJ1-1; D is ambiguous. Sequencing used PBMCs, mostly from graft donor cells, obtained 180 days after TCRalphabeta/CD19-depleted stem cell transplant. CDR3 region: CASSPSLGSGTEAFF. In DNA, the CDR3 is TGTGCCAGCAGTCCCAGTCTCGGGTCCGGCACTGAAGCTTTCTTT.